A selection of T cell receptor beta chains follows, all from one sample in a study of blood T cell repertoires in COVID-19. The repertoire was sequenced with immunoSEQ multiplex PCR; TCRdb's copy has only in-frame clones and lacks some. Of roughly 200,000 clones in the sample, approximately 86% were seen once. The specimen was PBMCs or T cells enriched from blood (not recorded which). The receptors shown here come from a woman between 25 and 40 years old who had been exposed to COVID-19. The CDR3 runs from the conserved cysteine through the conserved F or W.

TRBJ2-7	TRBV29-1	CSVSGQLTSYEQYF
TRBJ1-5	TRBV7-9	CATGRGGNQPQHF
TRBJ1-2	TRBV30	CAWSGLGYTF
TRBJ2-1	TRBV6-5	CASRLAGGTYNEQFF
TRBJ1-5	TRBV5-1	CASSLDATSNQPQHF
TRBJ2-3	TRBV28	CASSFSSGARTDTQYF
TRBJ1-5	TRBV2	CASRDRSNQPQHF
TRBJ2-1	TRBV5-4	CASSSYIDEQFF
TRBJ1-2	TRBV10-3	CAISDGEQGYTF
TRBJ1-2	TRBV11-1	CASSPVAGNGYTF